This passage covers 21 T cell receptor beta chains from one sample sequenced in a study of control samples from healthy donors and cancer patients. Profiled with immunoSEQ multiplex PCR; TCRdb holds only in-frame clones, not every one. The sample includes about 160,000 clones, 70% to 90% seen only once; the top ten take approximately 12%. The specimen was blood. These receptors were taken from a man between 25 and 39 years old in good health.

The chain couples TRBV6-6 to TRBJ2-5, with 8 bases lining up with TRBD1. After removal of 5 bases from V and 5 bases from J, the junction contained 7 bases not matched to a gene. The CDR3 runs 14 residues. Germline V gene data show CDR1 as MNHNY and CDR2 as SVGAGI (reference sequence). CDR3 DNA sequence: TGTGCCAGCAGTCGACAGGGGATATGGGAGACCCAGTACTTC. Residues: CASSRQGIWETQYF.

The chain has TRBV9 and TRBJ1-4, with D perhaps matching TRBD1 (6 bases). Looked up from germline, CDR1 is SGDLS and CDR2 is YYNGEE. There are 16 residues in the CDR3. Trimming took off 4 bases at V and 5 bases at J, with 18 bases between the two ends. This chain's CDR3 is CASSTATGRGNEKLFF. Here the CDR3 DNA reads TGTGCCAGCAGCACAGCCACAGGGCGGGGGAATGAAAAACTGTTTTTT.

This chain connects TRBV27 to TRBJ2-3; perhaps TRBD2 as D (6 bases). CDR1 and CDR2 (germline): MNHEY, SMNVEV (reference sequence). The CDR3 has 16 residues. Trimming took off 2 bases at V and 1 base at J, with 13 bases between the two ends. This chain's CDR3 is CASSLVQPGGTDTQYF. The CDR3 DNA reads as TGTGCCAGCAGTTTAGTGCAACCGGGGGGCACAGATACGCAGTATTTT.

The V and J genes are TRBV25-1 and TRBJ2-1; D not certain. The V end lost 3 bases, the J end lost 2 bases, and 8 bases lay between the germline ends. The CDR3 has 14 amino acids. The germline V gene has CDR1 MGHDK and CDR2 SYGVNS. CDR3 sequence reads: CASSDVSTYNEQFF. Here the CDR3 DNA reads TGTGCCAGCAGTGACGTATCTACCTACAATGAGCAGTTCTTC.

J is TRBJ2-5 and V is TRBV24-1, with a possible D match to TRBD1 (6 bases). Germline V CDR1 and CDR2: KGHDR, SFDVKD. The CDR3 totals 13 residues. V lost 5 bases to trimming and J lost 5 bases, with 11 bases between them. The CDR3 protein is CATSVDSDETQYF. CDR3 DNA sequence: TGTGCCACCAGTGTGGACAGTGACGAGACCCAGTACTTC.

V and J are TRBV3-1 (or the pseudogene TRBV3-2) and TRBJ1-4; D might be TRBD1 (5 bases). The CDR3 is 14 residues long. Germline V gives CDR1 LGHDT, CDR2 YNNKEL (reference sequence). V gave up 4 bases and J gave up 4 bases, with 10 bases separating them. CDR3 sequence (DNA): TGTGCCAGCAGCCCCGACAGTTATAATGAAAAACTGTTTTTT. Translating it yields CASSPDSYNEKLFF.

The V and J genes are TRBV5-1 and TRBJ1-3; 7 bases align to TRBD1. This CDR3 is built from 14 residues. V shed 6 bases and J 2 bases; nucleotides not matched to a gene: 5. CDR1 is SGHRS, CDR2 YFSETQ, per germline. CDR3 in DNA: TGCGCCAGCACCCGGGACAGTACTGGAAACACCATATATTTT. Translation: CASTRDSTGNTIYF.

This sequence joins TRBV6-6 and TRBJ2-7; D unresolved. With 0 bases removed from V and 3 bases from J, the gap between germline ends came to 15 bases. The CDR3 spans 16 residues. The germline gives CDR1 MNHNY, CDR2 SVGAGI (reference sequence). The CDR3 sequence is CASSYSNLQTYYEQYF. For the CDR3, the DNA is TGTGCCAGCAGTTACTCGAATCTCCAAACTTACTACGAGCAGTACTTC.

V gene TRBV15 combines with J gene TRBJ2-7, with 9 bases identical to TRBD1. Germline CDR1 reads LNHNV; CDR2 reads YYDKDF (reference sequence). With 2 bases clipped from V and 5 bases from J, the junction kept 10 bases outside the gene matches. There are 16 residues in the CDR3. CDR3 region: CATSRPPGTGSNEQYF. CDR3 nucleotide sequence: TGTGCCACCAGCAGACCGCCCGGGACAGGGTCCAACGAGCAGTACTTC.

This rearrangement joins TRBV5-4 to TRBJ2-2; D is perhaps TRBD2 (6 bases). This CDR3 has 15 residues. V was pared by 0 bases and J by 5 bases, with 11 bases between. Germline lookup yields CDR1 SGHNT and CDR2 YYREEE (reference sequence). The CDR3 bases are TGTGCCAGCAGCTTGGGGGGAGGCCCAACCGGGGAGCTGTTTTTT. Protein product: CASSLGGGPTGELFF.

This clone was counted a single time. The gene calls are TRBV3-1 (or the pseudogene TRBV3-2) and TRBJ1-6; D perhaps matches TRBD1 (5 bases). Trimming cost V 4 bases and J 15 bases, with 16 bases left between them. The CDR3 length is 13 residues. Per germline, CDR1 LGHDT and CDR2 YNNKEL (reference sequence). CDR3: CASSPQIQGFLHF. The CDR3 DNA reads TGTGCCAGCAGCCCTCAAATCCAGGGCTTCCTCCACTTT.

V and J are TRBV29-1 and TRBJ2-1; no reliable D call. Germline V gives CDR1 SQVTM, CDR2 ANQGSEA. V was clipped by 8 bases and J by 2 bases, with 10 bases between them. This CDR3 has 12 residues. In DNA, the CDR3 is TGCAGCATCAGACGAGCCTACAATGAGCAGTTCTTC. Protein product: CSIRRAYNEQFF.

The chain carries TRBV7-9 and TRBJ1-5; the D gene is possibly TRBD1 (6 bases). The V gene lost 1 base and the J gene lost 3 bases, with 7 bases spanning the gap. The CDR3 has 14 residues. The V gene's germline CDR1 is SEHNR and CDR2 FQNEAQ (reference sequence). The chain's CDR3 is CASSLGTDNQPQHF. The CDR3 region has the DNA TGTGCCAGCAGCTTAGGGACAGACAATCAGCCCCAGCATTTT. Combining the CDR3 with reference TRBV7-9 and TRBJ1-5 gives the whole variable domain DTGVSQNPRHKITKRGQNVTFRCDPISEHNRLYWYRQTLGQGPEFLTYFQNEAQLEKSRLLSDRFSAERPKGSFSTLEIQRTEQGDSAMYLCASSLGTDNQPQHFGDGTRLSIL.

The chain combines TRBV11-2 with TRBJ2-1; D is possibly TRBD2 (6 bases). The CDR3 length is 16 residues. Trimming left V 6 bases short and J 7 bases short, with 22 bases between. Germline lookup yields CDR1 SGHAT and CDR2 FQNNGV. This CDR3 is CASSSFQGRRGNEQFF. In DNA, the CDR3 is TGTGCCAGCAGTTCCTTCCAAGGCCGTCGGGGGAATGAGCAGTTCTTC.

The chain combines TRBV19 with TRBJ1-2, with D possibly TRBD1 on 6 matching bases. Germline CDR1 is LNHDA and CDR2 is SQIVND (reference sequence). Trimming removed 4 bases at V and 2 bases at J, with 11 bases between. The CDR3 sequence is 14 residues long. The CDR3 reads CASSKQGVNYGYTF. In DNA form, the CDR3 reads TGTGCCAGTAGTAAACAGGGAGTCAACTATGGCTACACCTTC.

J is TRBJ2-1 and V is TRBV19; 9 bases are a match to TRBD2. Losses at the gene ends were 11 bases for V and 9 bases for J; bases not matched to a gene: 17. The CDR3 runs 15 residues. Germline V gives CDR1 LNHDA, CDR2 SQIVND (reference sequence). DNA for the CDR3: TGTGCCTCCCAGCGGGGGGACAGCGGACGCGGTGAGCAGTTCTTC. Translation gives CASQRGDSGRGEQFF.

This chain links TRBV2 with TRBJ2-5; D gene uncertain. The V gene's germline CDR1 is SNHLY and CDR2 FYNNEI. This CDR3 has 12 residues. Trimming stripped 7 bases from V and 1 base from J, with 7 bases between. CDR3 loop: CASIGVQETQYF. CDR3 in DNA: TGTGCCAGCATTGGGGTCCAAGAGACCCAGTACTTC.

Note on this clone: Other DNA sequences from this sample encode an identical CDR3 as well. The rearrangement uses TRBV11-2 and TRBJ2-7; 9 bases agree with TRBD2. Germline-derived CDR1 and CDR2 are SGHAT and FQNNGV. This CDR3 is built from 14 residues. V trimming: 3 bases; J trimming: 0 bases; junction bases outside the gene matches: 0. The CDR3 nucleotides read TGTGCCAGCAGCTTTAGCGGGAGCTCCTACGAGCAGTACTTC. Translation: CASSFSGSSYEQYF.

V gene TRBV5-5 combines with J gene TRBJ1-3, with TRBD1 as a possible D gene (5 bases). CDR1 is SGHKS, CDR2 YYEKEE, per germline (reference sequence). V was clipped by 4 bases and J by 2 bases, with 13 bases between them. There are 15 residues in the CDR3. The CDR3 region has the DNA TGTGCCAGCAGCCTACAGGAGAATCCTGGAAACACCATATATTTT. Amino acid sequence: CASSLQENPGNTIYF. The entire variable domain, with the rest obtained from reference TRBV5-5 and TRBJ1-3, is as follows: DAGVTQSPTHLIKTRGQQVTLRCSPISGHKSVSWYQQVLGQGPQFIFQYYEKEERGRGNFPDRFSARQFPNYSSELNVNALLLGDSALYLCASSLQENPGNTIYFGEGSWLTVV.

The chain's CDR3 is CASSLVAGGAGDTQYF. The CDR3 nucleotides read TGCGCCAGCAGCTTGGTTGCCGGGGGGGCCGGGGATACGCAGTATTTT. The gene calls are TRBV5-1 and TRBJ2-3, with 8 bases aligning to TRBD2. Losses at the gene ends were 0 bases for V and 6 bases for J; bases not matched to a gene: 9. CDR3 length equals 16 residues. Germline-derived CDR1 and CDR2 are SGHRS and YFSETQ.

This chain connects TRBV7-9 to TRBJ1-4; 10 bases fit TRBD1. The germline gives CDR1 SEHNR, CDR2 FQNEAQ (reference sequence). Trimming took 4 bases from V and 12 from J; bases not matched to a gene: 14. The CDR3 loop spans 16 amino acids. The CDR3 protein is CASSSNFGQGVGELFF. DNA of the CDR3: TGTGCCAGCAGCTCAAATTTCGGACAGGGGGTAGGGGAACTGTTTTTT.